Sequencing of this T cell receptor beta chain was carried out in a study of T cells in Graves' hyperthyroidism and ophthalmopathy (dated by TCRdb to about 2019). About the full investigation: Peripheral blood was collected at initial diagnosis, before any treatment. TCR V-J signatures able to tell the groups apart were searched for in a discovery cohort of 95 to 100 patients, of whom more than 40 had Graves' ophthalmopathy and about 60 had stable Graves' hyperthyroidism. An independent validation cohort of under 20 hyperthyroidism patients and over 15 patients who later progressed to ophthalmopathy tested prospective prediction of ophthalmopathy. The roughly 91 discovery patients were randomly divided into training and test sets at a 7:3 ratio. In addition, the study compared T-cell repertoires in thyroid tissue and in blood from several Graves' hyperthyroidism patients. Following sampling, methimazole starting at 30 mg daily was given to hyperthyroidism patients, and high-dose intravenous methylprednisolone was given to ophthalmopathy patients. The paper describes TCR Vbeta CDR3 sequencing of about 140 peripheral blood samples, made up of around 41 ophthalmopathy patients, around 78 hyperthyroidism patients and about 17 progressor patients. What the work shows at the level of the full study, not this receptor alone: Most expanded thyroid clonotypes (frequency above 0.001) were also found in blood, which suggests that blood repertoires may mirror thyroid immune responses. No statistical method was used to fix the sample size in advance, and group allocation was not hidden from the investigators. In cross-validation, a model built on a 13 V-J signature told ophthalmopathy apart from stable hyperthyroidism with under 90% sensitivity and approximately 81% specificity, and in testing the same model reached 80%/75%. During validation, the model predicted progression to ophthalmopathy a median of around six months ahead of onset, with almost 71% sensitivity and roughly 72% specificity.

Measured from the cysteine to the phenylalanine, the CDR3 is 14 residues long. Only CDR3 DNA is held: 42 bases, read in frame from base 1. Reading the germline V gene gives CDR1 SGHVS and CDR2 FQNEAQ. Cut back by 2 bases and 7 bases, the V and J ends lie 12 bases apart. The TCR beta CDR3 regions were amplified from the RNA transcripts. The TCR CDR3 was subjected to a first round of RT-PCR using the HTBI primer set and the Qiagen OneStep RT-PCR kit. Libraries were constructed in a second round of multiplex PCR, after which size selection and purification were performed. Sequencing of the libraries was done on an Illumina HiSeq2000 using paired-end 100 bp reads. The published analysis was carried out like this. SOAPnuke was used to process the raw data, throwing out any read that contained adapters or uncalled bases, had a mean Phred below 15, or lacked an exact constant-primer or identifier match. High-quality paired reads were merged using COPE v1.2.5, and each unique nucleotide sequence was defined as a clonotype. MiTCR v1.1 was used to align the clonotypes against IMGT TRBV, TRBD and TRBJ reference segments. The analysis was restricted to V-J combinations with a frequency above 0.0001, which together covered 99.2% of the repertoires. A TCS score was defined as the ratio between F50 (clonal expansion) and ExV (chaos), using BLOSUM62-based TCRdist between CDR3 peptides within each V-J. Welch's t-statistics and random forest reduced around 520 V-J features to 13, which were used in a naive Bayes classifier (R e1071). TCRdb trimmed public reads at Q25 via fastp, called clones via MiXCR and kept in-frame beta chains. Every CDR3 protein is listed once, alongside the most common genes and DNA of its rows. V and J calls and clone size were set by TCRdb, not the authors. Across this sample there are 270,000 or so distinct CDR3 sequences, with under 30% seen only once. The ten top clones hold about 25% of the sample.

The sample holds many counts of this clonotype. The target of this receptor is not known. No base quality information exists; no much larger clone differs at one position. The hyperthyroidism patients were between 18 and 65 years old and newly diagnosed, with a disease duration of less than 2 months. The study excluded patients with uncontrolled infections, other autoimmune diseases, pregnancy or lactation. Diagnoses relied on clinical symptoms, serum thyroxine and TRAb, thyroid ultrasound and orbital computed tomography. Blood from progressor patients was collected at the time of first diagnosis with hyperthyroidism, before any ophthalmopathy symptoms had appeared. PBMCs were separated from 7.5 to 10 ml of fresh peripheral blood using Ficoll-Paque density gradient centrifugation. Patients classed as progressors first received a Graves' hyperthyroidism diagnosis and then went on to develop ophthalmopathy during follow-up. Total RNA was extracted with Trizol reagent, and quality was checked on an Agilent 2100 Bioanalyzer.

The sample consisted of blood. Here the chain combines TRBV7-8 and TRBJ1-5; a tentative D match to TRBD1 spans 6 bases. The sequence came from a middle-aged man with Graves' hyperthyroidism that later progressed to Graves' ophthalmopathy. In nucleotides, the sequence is TGTGCCAGCAGCTTAACGGACAGAGGCCAGCCCCAGCATTTT. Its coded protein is CASSLTDRGQPQHF.